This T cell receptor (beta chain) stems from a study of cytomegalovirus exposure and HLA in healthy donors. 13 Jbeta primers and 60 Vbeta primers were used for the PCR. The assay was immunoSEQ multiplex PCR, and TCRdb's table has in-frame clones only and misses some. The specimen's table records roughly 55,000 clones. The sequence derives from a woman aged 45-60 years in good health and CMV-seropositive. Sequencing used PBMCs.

CDR3 region: CASSEGLGAGSYGYTF. The CDR3 DNA follows: TGTGCCAGCAGCGAGGGATTGGGGGCAGGTTCCTATGGCTACACCTTC. This sequence joins TRBV9 and TRBJ1-2, with a weak D call TRBD1 (6 bases). The V gene lost 3 bases and the J gene lost 4 bases, with 19 bases spanning the gap. The CDR3 loop spans 16 amino acids. Germline V CDR1 and CDR2: SGDLS, YYNGEE.